The next 10 T cell receptor beta chains were all read from a single sample in a study of regulatory T cells in long-lasting Graves disease. Both iRepertoire HTBI primers and Arm-PCR of CDR3 regions were used to build the TCR beta libraries. TCRdb redid the calling of the multiplex PCR reads with MiXCR, one entry per CDR3 protein. The profile shows fewer than 450,000 distinct CDR3 sequences, around 21% of them singletons. The time point was: persistent/refractory GD, antithyroid drugs over 5 years with positive TRAb. PBMC-derived RNA was used for the TCR library. This specimen was peripheral blood mononuclear cells (PBMCs), taken when the disease was refractory, from a patient treated with antithyroid drugs. Receptor source: a female donor with Graves disease.

This clonotype was detected a few times. The V call is TRBV6-6, the J call TRBJ2-3; 10 bases agree with TRBD2. V was clipped by 0 bases and J by 5 bases; unmatched bases: 5. Looked up from germline, CDR1 is MNHNY and CDR2 is SVGAGI (reference sequence). The CDR3 totals 16 residues. Written as DNA, the CDR3 is TGTGCCAGCAGTTACTCGGAACTAGCGGGACAAGATACGCAGTATTTT. Its protein is CASSYSELAGQDTQYF.

The chain combines TRBV4-1 with TRBJ2-5; D tentatively fits TRBD1 or TRBD2 (5 bases each). The CDR3 totals 14 residues. Germline V lookup: CDR1 MGHRA, CDR2 YSYEKL. Deletions cut 0 bases from V and 2 bases from J, with 7 bases between. The CDR3 sequence is CASSQEWGQETQYF. The CDR3 DNA is TGCGCCAGCAGCCAAGAATGGGGGCAAGAGACCCAGTACTTC.

The chain links TRBV4-1 to TRBJ2-7, with 8 bases that match TRBD2. CDR1 MGHRA and CDR2 YSYEKL come from the germline V gene. Trimming at V came to 3 bases and at J to 4 bases, leaving 8 bases not matched to a gene. CDR3 length equals 15 residues. The CDR3, as DNA: TGCGCCAGCAGCCAGACACTAGCGGCCCTATACGAGCAGTACTTC. Translation gives CASSQTLAALYEQYF.

This clonotype was seen at least ten times. The chain links TRBV11-2 to TRBJ2-5, with TRBD2 matching 10 bases. This CDR3 contains 19 residues. Losses at the gene ends were 1 base for V and 5 bases for J; bases not matched to a gene: 16. Germline CDR1 and CDR2: SGHAT and FQNNGV. CDR3 amino acids: CASSLVQSLAGAESETQYF. In DNA form, the CDR3 reads TGTGCCAGCAGCTTAGTTCAGTCGCTAGCGGGAGCCGAATCTGAGACCCAGTACTTC.

This clonotype was seen repeatedly, ten times or more. The V gene is TRBV28, the J gene TRBJ2-2; TRBD2 matches 16 bases. The CDR3 consists of 20 residues. CDR1 MDHEN and CDR2 SYDVKM come from the germline V gene. V lost 5 bases to trimming and J lost 4 bases; unmatched junction nucleotides: 13. DNA for the CDR3: TGTGCCAGCAGTACCAGACCCGGGACTAGCGGGAGGGTTAGCACCGGGGAGCTGTTTTTT. Its protein is CASSTRPGTSGRVSTGELFF.

This clonotype was seen a handful of times. The chain links TRBV12-3 or TRBV12-4 to TRBJ2-5, with D unresolved. This CDR3 has 14 amino acids. Between the trimmed V and J ends, which lost 4 bases and 4 bases, there was a span of 13 bases. CDR3 loop: CASSSGQLRETQYF. In nucleotides, the CDR3 is TGTGCCAGCAGTTCGGGCCAGCTCCGAGAGACCCAGTACTTC.

About this clonotype: The germline gene is not matched at one end of the junction; a read error may be the cause. In nucleotides, the CDR3 is TGTGCCAGCAGCTACGGGGGGAGCAATCGGCCCCAGCATTTT. Encoded protein: CASSYGGSNRPQHF. V usage is TRBV3-1 and J usage is TRBJ1-5; tentative D call: TRBD1 (5 bases). Germline V lookup: CDR1 LGHDT, CDR2 YNNKEL (reference sequence). The CDR3 runs to 14 residues. Supplemented by reference TRBV3-1 and TRBJ1-5, the full variable domain reads DTAVSQTPKYLVTQMGNDKSIKCEQNLGHDTMYWYKQDSKKFLKIMFSYNNKELIINETVPNRFSPKSPDKAHLNLHINSLELGDSAVYFCASSYGGSNRPQHFGDGTRLSIL.

This clonotype has a handful of counts. The chain joins TRBV19 to TRBJ2-7; D is ambiguous. Germline CDR1 reads LNHDA; CDR2 reads SQIVND (reference sequence). The CDR3 is 16 amino acids. V shed 7 bases and J shed 4 bases, with 23 bases lying between them. CDR3 amino acids: CASTCSETEVTYEQYF. In DNA, the CDR3 is TGTGCCAGTACATGCTCGGAGACGGAAGTTACTTACGAGCAGTACTTC.

This clonotype was counted only a few times. The V call is TRBV12-3 or TRBV12-4, the J call TRBJ1-3; TRBD1 might be the D (6 bases). The V end lost 4 bases, the J end lost 1 base, and 8 bases lay between the germline ends. The CDR3 runs to 14 residues. This CDR3 is CASSYTGSGNTIYF. The CDR3 DNA sequence: TGTGCCAGCAGTTATACAGGGTCTGGAAACACCATATATTTT.

This clonotype was found a few times. The V call is TRBV9, the J call TRBJ2-2; 7 bases are a match to TRBD2. CDR1 is SGDLS, CDR2 YYNGEE, per germline. This CDR3 has 15 residues. V lost 3 bases, J lost 5 bases, and 7 bases stayed unmatched. DNA of the CDR3: TGTGCCAGCAGCGCCCGGACTAGTATGACCGGGGAGCTGTTTTTT. This encodes CASSARTSMTGELFF.